This is a list of T cell receptor beta chains from one sample in a study of T cells after yellow fever vaccination. TCRdb reanalysed the 5' RACE reads using MiXCR and keeps one entry per CDR3 protein. The repertoire holds 400,000 to 450,000 distinct CDR3 sequences, with roughly 20% as singletons. The sample was PBMCs, taken before the yellow fever booster vaccination. Receptors originate from a man between 18 and 29 years old who received the YFV17D yellow fever vaccine. Each CDR3 is given with its conserved first and last residue. Each record gives: D gene, V gene, clone size, J gene, CDR3 protein, CDR3 DNA. A D gene is named only where the DNA matches it firmly. The size of a clone is reported for some rows only, either as once, few or many, or as a class for expanded clones.

D: TRBD1; V: TRBV6-5; size: -; J: TRBJ1-2; CDR3: CASSRGGQGYGYTF; DNA: TGTGCCAGCAGCCGGGGAGGACAGGGGTATGGCTACACCTTC
D: -; V: TRBV11-2; size: few; J: TRBJ1-1; CDR3: CASSPRFYGAFF; DNA: TGTGCCAGCAGCCCCCGCTTTTATGGCGCTTTCTTT
D: TRBD2; V: TRBV20-1; size: -; J: TRBJ2-3; CDR3: CSALLAGELGDTQYF; DNA: TGCAGTGCCTTACTAGCGGGGGAGCTCGGAGATACGCAGTATTTT
D: -; V: TRBV12-3/TRBV12-4; size: -; J: TRBJ2-5; CDR3: CASSYRDQQETQYF; DNA: TGTGCCAGCAGCTACCGGGACCAACAAGAGACCCAGTACTTC
D: TRBD2; V: TRBV25-1; size: few; J: TRBJ2-5; CDR3: CASSRTSGVLVLQETQYF; DNA: TGTGCCAGCAGTCGGACTAGCGGGGTTTTAGTTCTCCAAGAGACCCAGTACTTC
D: -; V: TRBV7-2; size: -; J: TRBJ2-1; CDR3: CASSLEVGGGGNEQFF; DNA: TGTGCCAGCAGCTTAGAGGTTGGCGGGGGCGGGAATGAGCAGTTCTTC
D: TRBD2; V: TRBV11-2; size: few; J: TRBJ2-1; CDR3: CASSSSPTSGGFF; DNA: TGTGCCAGCAGCTCCTCCCCCACTAGCGGGGGGTTCTTC
D: TRBD1; V: TRBV7-9; size: few; J: TRBJ2-3; CDR3: CASSRQGPPADTQYF; DNA: TGTGCCAGCAGCCGACAGGGGCCCCCCGCAGATACGCAGTATTTT
D: TRBD1; V: TRBV27; size: -; J: TRBJ2-6; CDR3: CASSPMTGGVSGANVLTF; DNA: TGTGCCAGCAGTCCGATGACAGGGGGGGTCTCTGGGGCCAACGTCCTGACTTTC
D: TRBD1; V: TRBV11-2; size: -; J: TRBJ2-5; CDR3: CASSLDGTGGDETQYF; DNA: TGTGCCAGCAGCTTAGACGGGACAGGGGGCGACGAGACCCAGTACTTC
D: TRBD2; V: TRBV29-1; size: -; J: TRBJ2-5; CDR3: CSVDLLAGAQETQYF; DNA: TGCAGCGTTGACTTACTAGCGGGGGCCCAAGAGACCCAGTACTTC
D: -; V: TRBV18; size: -; J: TRBJ2-3; CDR3: CASSPDGSGTDTQYF; DNA: TGTGCCAGCTCACCGGACGGCTCCGGCACAGATACGCAGTATTTT
D: -; V: TRBV7-9; size: few; J: TRBJ2-2; CDR3: CASSSPDRNTGELFF; DNA: TGTGCCAGCAGCTCCCCGGACAGAAACACCGGGGAGCTGTTTTTT
D: -; V: TRBV5-1; size: -; J: TRBJ2-7; CDR3: CASSLDGGGYEQYF; DNA: TGCGCCAGCAGCTTGGACGGGGGAGGCTACGAGCAGTACTTC
D: -; V: TRBV7-9; size: few; J: TRBJ2-3; CDR3: CASSLSEGSTDTQYF; DNA: TGTGCCAGCAGCTTATCCGAGGGCAGCACAGATACGCAGTATTTT
D: -; V: TRBV7-9; size: few; J: TRBJ2-2; CDR3: CASSFPTMRPNTGELFF; DNA: TGTGCCAGCAGCTTTCCCACGATGAGGCCCAACACCGGGGAGCTGTTTTTT
D: -; V: TRBV18; size: few; J: TRBJ2-1; CDR3: CASSASVGGAWNEQFF; DNA: TGTGCCAGCTCAGCTTCGGTGGGGGGGGCATGGAATGAGCAGTTCTTC
D: TRBD2; V: TRBV27; size: few; J: TRBJ2-3; CDR3: CASRISGASTDTQYF; DNA: TGTGCCAGCAGGATTAGCGGGGCTAGCACAGATACGCAGTATTTT
D: -; V: TRBV5-6; size: -; J: TRBJ1-5; CDR3: CASSWAGTAPQHF; DNA: TGTGCCAGCAGCTGGGCTGGGACGGCGCCCCAGCATTTT
D: -; V: TRBV4-2; size: -; J: TRBJ2-5; CDR3: CASSRRYWDTQETQYF; DNA: TGTGCCAGCAGCCGTCGGTACTGGGACACCCAAGAGACCCAGTACTTC
D: -; V: TRBV20-1; size: few; J: TRBJ1-2; CDR3: CSARVRGNGYTF; DNA: TGCAGTGCTAGGGTCAGGGGAAATGGCTACACCTTC
D: -; V: TRBV7-9; size: -; J: TRBJ1-1; CDR3: CASSLADYEAFF; DNA: TGTGCCAGCAGCTTGGCGGACTATGAAGCTTTCTTT
D: -; V: TRBV18; size: -; J: TRBJ2-5; CDR3: CASSVYGEETQYF; DNA: TGTGCCAGCTCAGTCTACGGGGAAGAGACCCAGTACTTC
D: TRBD1; V: TRBV5-8; size: -; J: TRBJ2-6; CDR3: CASAPGQGRGSGANVLTF; DNA: TGTGCCAGCGCACCGGGACAGGGAAGGGGCTCTGGGGCCAACGTCCTGACTTTC
D: -; V: TRBV29-1; size: few; J: TRBJ2-7; CDR3: CSVEVPGSGEQYF; DNA: TGCAGCGTTGAAGTCCCGGGGTCGGGTGAGCAGTACTTC
D: -; V: TRBV6-2/TRBV6-3; size: few; J: TRBJ2-7; CDR3: CASSYSRQRLPYEQYF; DNA: TGTGCCAGCAGTTACTCGAGGCAGCGACTACCCTACGAGCAGTACTTC
D: -; V: TRBV9; size: -; J: TRBJ2-2; CDR3: CASSVDWGDTGELFF; DNA: TGTGCCAGCAGCGTAGACTGGGGAGACACCGGGGAGCTGTTTTTT
D: -; V: TRBV2; size: -; J: TRBJ1-4; CDR3: CASMFSGFAGEKLFF; DNA: TGTGCCAGCATGTTTTCGGGTTTTGCGGGTGAAAAACTGTTTTTT